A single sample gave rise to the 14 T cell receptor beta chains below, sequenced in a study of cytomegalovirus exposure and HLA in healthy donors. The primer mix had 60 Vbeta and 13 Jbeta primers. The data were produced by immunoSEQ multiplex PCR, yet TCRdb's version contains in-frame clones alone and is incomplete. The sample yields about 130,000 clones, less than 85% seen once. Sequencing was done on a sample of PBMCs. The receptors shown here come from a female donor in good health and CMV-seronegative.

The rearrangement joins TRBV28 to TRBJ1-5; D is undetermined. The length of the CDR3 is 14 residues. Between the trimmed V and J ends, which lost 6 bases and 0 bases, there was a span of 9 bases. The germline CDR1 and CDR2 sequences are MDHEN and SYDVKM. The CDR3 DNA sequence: TGTGCCAGCAGGCAGGCTAATAGCAATCAGCCCCAGCATTTT. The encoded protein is CASRQANSNQPQHF.

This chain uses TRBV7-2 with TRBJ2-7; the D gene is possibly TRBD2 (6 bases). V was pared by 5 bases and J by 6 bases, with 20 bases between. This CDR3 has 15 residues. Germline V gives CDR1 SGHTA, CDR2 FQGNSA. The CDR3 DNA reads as TGTGCCAGCAGCGCCCAGACTAGGCGGTTTGGCGAGCAGTACTTC. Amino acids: CASSAQTRRFGEQYF.

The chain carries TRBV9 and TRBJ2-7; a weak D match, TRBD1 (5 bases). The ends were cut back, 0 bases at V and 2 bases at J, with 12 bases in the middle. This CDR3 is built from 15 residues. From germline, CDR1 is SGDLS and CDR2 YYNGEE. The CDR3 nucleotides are TGTGCCAGCAGCGTAGCTCCAACAGGTACCTACGAGCAGTACTTC. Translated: CASSVAPTGTYEQYF. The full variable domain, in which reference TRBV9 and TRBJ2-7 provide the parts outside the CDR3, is DSGVTQTPKHLITATGQRVTLRCSPRSGDLSVYWYQQSLDQGLQFLIQYYNGEERAKGNILERFSAQQFPDLHSELNLSSLELGDSALYFCASSVAPTGTYEQYFGPGTRLTVT.

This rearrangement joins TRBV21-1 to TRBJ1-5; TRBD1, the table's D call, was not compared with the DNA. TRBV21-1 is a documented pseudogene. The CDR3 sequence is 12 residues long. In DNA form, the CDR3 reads TGTGCCAGCCAGGGTCGCAATCAGCCCCAGCATTTT. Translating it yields CASQGRNQPQHF.

Here the CDR3 reads CASKGSGTNTGELFF. The CDR3 DNA is TGTGCCTCGAAAGGGAGCGGTACGAACACCGGGGAGCTGTTTTTT. The V and J genes are TRBV30 and TRBJ2-2, with a weak D call TRBD2 (5 bases). Germline loops: CDR1 GTSNPN, CDR2 SVGIG (reference sequence). The CDR3 is 15 residues long. V lost 7 bases to trimming and J lost 0 bases, with 15 bases between them.

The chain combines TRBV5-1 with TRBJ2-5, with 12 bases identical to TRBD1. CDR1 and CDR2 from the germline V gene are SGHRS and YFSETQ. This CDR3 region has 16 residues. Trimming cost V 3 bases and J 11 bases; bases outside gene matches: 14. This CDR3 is CASSYYRDRGLEEQYF. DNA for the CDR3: TGCGCCAGCAGCTACTACCGGGACAGGGGGCTGGAGGAGCAGTACTTC. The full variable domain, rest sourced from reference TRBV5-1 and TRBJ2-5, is KAGVTQTPRYLIKTRGQQVTLSCSPISGHRSVSWYQQTPGQGLQFLFEYFSETQRNKGNFPGRFSGRQFSNSRSEMNVSTLELGDSALYLCASSYYRDRGLEEQYFGPGTRLLVL.

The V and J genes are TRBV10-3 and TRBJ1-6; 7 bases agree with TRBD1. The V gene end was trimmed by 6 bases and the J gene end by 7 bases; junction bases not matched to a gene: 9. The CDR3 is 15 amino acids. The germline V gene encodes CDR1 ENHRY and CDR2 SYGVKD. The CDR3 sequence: CAIRPAGTANSPLHF. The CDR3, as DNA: TGTGCCATCAGACCCGCCGGGACAGCCAATTCACCCCTCCACTTT.

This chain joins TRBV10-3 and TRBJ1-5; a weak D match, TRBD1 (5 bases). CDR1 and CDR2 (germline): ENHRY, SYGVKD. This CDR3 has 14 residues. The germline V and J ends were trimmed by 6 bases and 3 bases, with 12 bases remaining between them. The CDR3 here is CAIRGPTDNQPQHF. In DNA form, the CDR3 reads TGTGCCATCAGGGGGCCAACAGACAATCAGCCCCAGCATTTT.

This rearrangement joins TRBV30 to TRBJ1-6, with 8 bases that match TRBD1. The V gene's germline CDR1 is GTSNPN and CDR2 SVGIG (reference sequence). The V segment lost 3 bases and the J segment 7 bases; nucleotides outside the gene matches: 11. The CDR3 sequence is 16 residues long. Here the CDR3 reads CAWRSYRNRGNSPLHF. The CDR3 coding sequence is TGTGCCTGGAGGTCATACCGAAACAGGGGGAATTCACCCCTCCACTTT.

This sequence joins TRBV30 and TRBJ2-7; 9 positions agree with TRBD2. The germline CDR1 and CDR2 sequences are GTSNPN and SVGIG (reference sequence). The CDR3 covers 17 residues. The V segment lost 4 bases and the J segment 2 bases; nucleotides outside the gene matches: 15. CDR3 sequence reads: CAWNPLLTSGLPYEQYF. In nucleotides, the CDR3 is TGTGCCTGGAACCCCCTTCTGACTAGCGGCCTTCCCTACGAGCAGTACTTC.

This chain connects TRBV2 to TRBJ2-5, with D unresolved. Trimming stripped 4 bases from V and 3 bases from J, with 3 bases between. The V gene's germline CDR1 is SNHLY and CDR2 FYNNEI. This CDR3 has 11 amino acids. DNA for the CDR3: TGTGCCAGCAGTGGAGAAGAGACCCAGTACTTC. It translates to CASSGEETQYF.

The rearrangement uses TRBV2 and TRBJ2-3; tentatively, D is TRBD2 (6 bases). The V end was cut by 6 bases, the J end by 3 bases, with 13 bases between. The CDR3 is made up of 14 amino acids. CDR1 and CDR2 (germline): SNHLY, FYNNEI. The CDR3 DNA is TGTGCCAGCAGGCGGGACCGAGCTACAGATACGCAGTATTTT. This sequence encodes CASRRDRATDTQYF.

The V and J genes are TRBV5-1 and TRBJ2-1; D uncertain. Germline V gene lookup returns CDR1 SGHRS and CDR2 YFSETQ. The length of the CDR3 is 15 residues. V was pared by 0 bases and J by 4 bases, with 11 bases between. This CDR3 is CASSLVGTEYNEQFF. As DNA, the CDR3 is TGCGCCAGCAGCTTGGTAGGTACAGAGTACAATGAGCAGTTCTTC.

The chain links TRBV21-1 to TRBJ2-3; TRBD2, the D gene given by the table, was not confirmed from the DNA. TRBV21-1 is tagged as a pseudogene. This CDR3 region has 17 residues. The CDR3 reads CASREFASGRGTDTQYF. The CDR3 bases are TGTGCCAGCAGAGAATTCGCTAGCGGGAGAGGCACAGATACGCAGTATTTT.